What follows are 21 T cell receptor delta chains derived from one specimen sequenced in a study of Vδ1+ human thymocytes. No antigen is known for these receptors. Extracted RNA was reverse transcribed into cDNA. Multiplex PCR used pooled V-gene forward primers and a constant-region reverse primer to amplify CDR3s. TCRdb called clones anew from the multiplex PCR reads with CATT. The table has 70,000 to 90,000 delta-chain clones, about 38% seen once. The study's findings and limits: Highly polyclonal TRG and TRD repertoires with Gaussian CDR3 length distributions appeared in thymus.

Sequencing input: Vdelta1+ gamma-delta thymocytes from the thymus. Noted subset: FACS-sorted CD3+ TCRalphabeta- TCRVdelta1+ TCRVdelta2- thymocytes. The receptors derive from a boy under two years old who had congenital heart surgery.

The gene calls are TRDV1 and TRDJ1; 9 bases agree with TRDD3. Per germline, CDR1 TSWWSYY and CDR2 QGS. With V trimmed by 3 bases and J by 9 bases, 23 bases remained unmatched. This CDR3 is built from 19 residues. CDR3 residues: CALGENTRNPQYWGRELIF. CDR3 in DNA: TGTGCTCTTGGGGAGAACACTCGTAATCCTCAGTACTGGGGGAGAGAACTCATCTTT.

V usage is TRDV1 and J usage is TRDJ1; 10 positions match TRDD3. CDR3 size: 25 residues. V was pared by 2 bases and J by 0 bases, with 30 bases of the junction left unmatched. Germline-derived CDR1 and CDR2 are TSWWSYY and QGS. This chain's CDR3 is CALGEFCPYGAEGGYAKPYTDKLIF. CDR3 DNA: TGTGCTCTTGGGGAATTCTGCCCCTATGGGGCCGAAGGGGGATACGCCAAACCGTACACCGATAAACTCATCTTT.

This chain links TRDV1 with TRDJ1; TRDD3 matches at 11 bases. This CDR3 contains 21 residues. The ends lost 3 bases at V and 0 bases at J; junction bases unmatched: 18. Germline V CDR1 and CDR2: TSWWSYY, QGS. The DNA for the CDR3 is TGTGCTCTTGGGGAGCTTCCTACAACACTGGGGGATAAGGGGTACACCGATAAACTCATCTTT. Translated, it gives CALGELPTTLGDKGYTDKLIF.

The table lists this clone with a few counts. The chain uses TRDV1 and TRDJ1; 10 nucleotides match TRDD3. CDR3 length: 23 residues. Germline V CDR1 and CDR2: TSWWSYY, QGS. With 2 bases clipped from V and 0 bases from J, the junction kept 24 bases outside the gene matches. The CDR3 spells CALGELILPRLGDLVSYTDKLIF. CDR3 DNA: TGTGCTCTTGGGGAATTAATCCTTCCTCGACTGGGGGATCTGGTGAGCTACACCGATAAACTCATCTTT.

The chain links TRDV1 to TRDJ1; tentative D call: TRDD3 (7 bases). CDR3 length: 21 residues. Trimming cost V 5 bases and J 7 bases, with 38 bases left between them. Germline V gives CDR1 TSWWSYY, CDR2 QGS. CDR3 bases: TGTGCTCTTGGGAACGTCGAGGTCCTACGGTCCTGGGGGTCTAGAGCCGGTAAACTCATCTTT. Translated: CALGNVEVLRSWGSRAGKLIF.

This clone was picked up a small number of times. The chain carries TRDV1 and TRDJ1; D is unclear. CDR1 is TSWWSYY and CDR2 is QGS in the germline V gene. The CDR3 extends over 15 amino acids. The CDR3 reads CALLHQTSGTDKLIF. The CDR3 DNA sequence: TGTGCCCTTTTACACCAGACCTCCGGTACCGATAAACTCATCTTT.

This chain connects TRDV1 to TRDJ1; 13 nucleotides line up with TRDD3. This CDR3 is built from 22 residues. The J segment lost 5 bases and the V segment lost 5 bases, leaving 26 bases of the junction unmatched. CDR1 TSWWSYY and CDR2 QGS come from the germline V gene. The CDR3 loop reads CALGPPSPLDTGGYVPWDKLIF. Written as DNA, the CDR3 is TGTGCTCTTGGGCCCCCGTCGCCATTGGATACTGGGGGATACGTACCCTGGGATAAACTCATCTTT.

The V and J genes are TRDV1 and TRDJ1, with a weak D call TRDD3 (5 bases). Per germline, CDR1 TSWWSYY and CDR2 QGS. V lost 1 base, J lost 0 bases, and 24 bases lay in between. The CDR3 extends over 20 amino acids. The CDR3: CALGERIENPWGFYTDKLIF. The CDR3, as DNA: TGTGCTCTTGGGGAACGCATAGAGAATCCATGGGGCTTCTACACCGATAAACTCATCTTT.

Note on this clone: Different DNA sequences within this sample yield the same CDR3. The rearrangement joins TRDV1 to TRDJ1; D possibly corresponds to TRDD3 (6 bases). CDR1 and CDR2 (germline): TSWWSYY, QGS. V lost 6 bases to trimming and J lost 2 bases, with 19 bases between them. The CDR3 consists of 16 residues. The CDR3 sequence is CALGGLRLGGTDKLIF. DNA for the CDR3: TGTGCTCTTGGCGGACTAAGACTGGGTGGGACCGATAAACTCATCTTT.

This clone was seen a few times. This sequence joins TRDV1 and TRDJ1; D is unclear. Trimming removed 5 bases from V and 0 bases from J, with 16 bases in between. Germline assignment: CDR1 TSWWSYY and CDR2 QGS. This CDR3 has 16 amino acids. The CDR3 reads CALGNVATQYTDKLIF. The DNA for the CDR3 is TGTGCTCTTGGGAATGTGGCCACTCAGTACACCGATAAACTCATCTTT.

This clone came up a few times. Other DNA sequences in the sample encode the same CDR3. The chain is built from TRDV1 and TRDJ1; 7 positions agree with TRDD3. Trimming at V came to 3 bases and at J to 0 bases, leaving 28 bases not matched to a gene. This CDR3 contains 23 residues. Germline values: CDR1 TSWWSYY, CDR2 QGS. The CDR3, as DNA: TGTGCTCTTGGGGAGCTGCGGGGGTGTTCGGAGGGGAGCGGATACGCCCACACCGATAAACTCATCTTT. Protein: CALGELRGCSEGSGYAHTDKLIF.

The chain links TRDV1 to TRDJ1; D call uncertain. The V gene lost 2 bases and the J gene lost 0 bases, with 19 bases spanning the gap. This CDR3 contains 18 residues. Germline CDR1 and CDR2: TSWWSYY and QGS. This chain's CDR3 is CALGEGGTEILYTDKLIF. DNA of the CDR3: TGTGCTCTTGGGGAAGGAGGTACGGAGATATTGTACACCGATAAACTCATCTTT.

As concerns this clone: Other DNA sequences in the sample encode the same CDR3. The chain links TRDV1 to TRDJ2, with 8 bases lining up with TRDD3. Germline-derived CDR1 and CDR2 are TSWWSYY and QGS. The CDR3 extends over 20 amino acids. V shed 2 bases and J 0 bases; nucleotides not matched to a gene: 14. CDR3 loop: CALGESRPTGGPTLTAQLFF. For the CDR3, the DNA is TGTGCTCTTGGGGAATCGAGACCGACTGGGGGTCCAACTTTGACAGCACAACTCTTCTTT.

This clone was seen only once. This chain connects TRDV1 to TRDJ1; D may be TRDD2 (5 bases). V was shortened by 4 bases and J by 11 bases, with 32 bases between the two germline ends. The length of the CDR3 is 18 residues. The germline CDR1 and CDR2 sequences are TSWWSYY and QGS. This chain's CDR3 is CALGARPTRWVRVRKLIF. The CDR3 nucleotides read TGTGCTCTTGGGGCCAGGCCTACCCGGTGGGTGAGGGTCCGTAAGCTCATCTTT.

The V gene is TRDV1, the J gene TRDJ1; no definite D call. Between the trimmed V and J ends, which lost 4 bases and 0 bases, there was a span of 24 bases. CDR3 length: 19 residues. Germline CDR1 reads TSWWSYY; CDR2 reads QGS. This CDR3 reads CALGGDPLALRRYTDKLIF. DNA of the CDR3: TGTGCTCTTGGGGGAGATCCCCTCGCACTTCGAAGGTACACCGATAAACTCATCTTT.

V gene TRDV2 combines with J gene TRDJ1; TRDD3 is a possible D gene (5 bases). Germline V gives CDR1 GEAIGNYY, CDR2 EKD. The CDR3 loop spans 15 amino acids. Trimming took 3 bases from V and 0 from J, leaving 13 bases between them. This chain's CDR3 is CACDHRGAHTDKLIF. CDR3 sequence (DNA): TGTGCCTGTGACCATAGGGGGGCCCACACCGATAAACTCATCTTT.

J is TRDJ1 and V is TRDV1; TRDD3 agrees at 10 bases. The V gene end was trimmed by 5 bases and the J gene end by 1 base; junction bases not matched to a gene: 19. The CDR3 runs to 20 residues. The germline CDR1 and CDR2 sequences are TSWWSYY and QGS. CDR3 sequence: CALGPNSPYWGIQSTDKLIF. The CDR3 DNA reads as TGTGCTCTTGGGCCAAATTCCCCGTACTGGGGGATCCAGAGCACCGATAAACTCATCTTT.

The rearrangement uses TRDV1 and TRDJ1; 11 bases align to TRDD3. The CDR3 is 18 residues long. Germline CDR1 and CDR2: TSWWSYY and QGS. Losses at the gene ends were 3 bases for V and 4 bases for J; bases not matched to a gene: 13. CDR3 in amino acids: CALGESPWGGGYVDKLIF. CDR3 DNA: TGTGCTCTTGGGGAGAGCCCGTGGGGTGGGGGATACGTCGATAAACTCATCTTT.

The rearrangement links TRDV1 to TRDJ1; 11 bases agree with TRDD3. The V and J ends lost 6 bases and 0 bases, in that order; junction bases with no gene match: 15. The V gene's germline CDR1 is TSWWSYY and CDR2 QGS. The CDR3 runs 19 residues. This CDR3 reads CALGHFGYWGIEYTDKLIF. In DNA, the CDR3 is TGTGCTCTTGGACACTTCGGTTACTGGGGGATAGAGTACACCGATAAACTCATCTTT.

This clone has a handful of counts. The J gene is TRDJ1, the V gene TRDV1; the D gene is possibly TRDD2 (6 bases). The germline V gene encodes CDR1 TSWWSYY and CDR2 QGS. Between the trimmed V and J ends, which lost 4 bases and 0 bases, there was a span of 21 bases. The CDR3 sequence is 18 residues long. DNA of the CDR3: TGTGCTCTTGGGGTCCGTTTCCTAGGGCTATTTTACACCGATAAACTCATCTTT. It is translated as CALGVRFLGLFYTDKLIF.

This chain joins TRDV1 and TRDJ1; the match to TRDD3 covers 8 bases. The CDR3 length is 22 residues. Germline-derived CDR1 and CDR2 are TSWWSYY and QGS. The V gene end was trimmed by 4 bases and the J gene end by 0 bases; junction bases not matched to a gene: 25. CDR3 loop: CALGVDSFQKGWGKSHTDKLIF. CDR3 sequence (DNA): TGTGCTCTTGGGGTGGACTCTTTCCAAAAGGGCTGGGGGAAATCACACACCGATAAACTCATCTTT.